This T cell receptor (beta chain) was recorded in a study of blood T cell repertoires in COVID-19. The germline V gene has CDR1 SNHLY and CDR2 FYNNEI. The CDR3 runs to 14 residues. The V gene lost 5 bases and the J gene lost 1 base, with 11 bases spanning the gap. The method was immunoSEQ multiplex PCR; TCRdb's version includes in-frame clones alone and lacks a portion of them. Of 200,000 to 250,000 clones in the sample, around 85% were seen once. The sequenced sample was peripheral blood. The genes are TRBV2 and TRBJ2-5, with TRBD2 as a possible D gene (5 bases). The receptor's source is a man aged 55 to 70 with acute or convalescent COVID-19. CDR3 sequence: CASSPGLPQETQYF. DNA for the CDR3: TGTGCCAGCAGTCCCGGACTGCCCCAAGAGACCCAGTACTTC.